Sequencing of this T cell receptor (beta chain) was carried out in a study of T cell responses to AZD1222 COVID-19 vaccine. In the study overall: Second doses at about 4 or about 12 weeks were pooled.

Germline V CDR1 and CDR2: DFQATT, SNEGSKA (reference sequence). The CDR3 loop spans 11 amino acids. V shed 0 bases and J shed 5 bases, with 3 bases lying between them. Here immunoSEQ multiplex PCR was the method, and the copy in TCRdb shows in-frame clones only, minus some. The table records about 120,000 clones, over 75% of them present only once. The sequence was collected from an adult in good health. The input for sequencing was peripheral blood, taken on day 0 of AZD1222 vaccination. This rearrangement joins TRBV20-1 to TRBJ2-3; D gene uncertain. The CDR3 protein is CSARDIDTQYF. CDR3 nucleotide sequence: TGCAGTGCTAGAGATATAGATACGCAGTATTTT.